A selection of T cell receptor beta chains follows, all from one sample in a study of T cells after yellow fever vaccination. TCRdb re-called the 5' RACE reads through MiXCR, storing one row per CDR3 protein. The sample includes approximately 300,000 distinct CDR3 sequences, about an eighth of them seen just once. Sequencing used CD4+ T cells sorted from PBMCs, obtained 45 days after the yellow fever booster vaccination. Receptor source: a man aged 25-45 years who received the YFV17D yellow fever vaccine. The CDR3 runs from the conserved cysteine through the conserved F or W. A D gene is named only where the DNA matches it firmly. Some rows have no size entry. The others give once, few or many, or a class for an expanded clone.

TRBV4-3,TRBJ2-1,few,18,TRBD2,TGCGCCAGCAGCTTTTTCTCGGGAGGGCCAGGAACCTACAATGAGCAGTTCTTC,CASSFFSGGPGTYNEQFF
TRBV14,TRBJ1-2,few,14,.,TGTGCCAGCAGTCTTTGGGGTAGAAACTATGGCTACACCTTC,CASSLWGRNYGYTF
TRBV12-3/TRBV12-4,TRBJ2-5,few,15,.,TGTGCCAGACCTGACCTCAGGGGGGATAGAAGGACCCAGTACTTC,CARPDLRGDRRTQYF
TRBV20-1,TRBJ2-7,many,13,.,TGCAGTGCTAGTCCCGGAGGGGGCTACGAGCAGTACTTC,CSASPGGGYEQYF
TRBV2,TRBJ2-3,.,13,.,TGTGCCAGCTTAAGGGGGTCTACAGATACGCAGTATTTT,CASLRGSTDTQYF
TRBV18,TRBJ1-1,.,13,.,TGTGCCAGCTCACGTGGGGAGAACACTGAAGCTTTCTTT,CASSRGENTEAFF
TRBV6-5,TRBJ2-2,.,15,.,TGTGCCAGCAGTTACTCTCGAAGCAACACCGGGGAGCTGTTTTTT,CASSYSRSNTGELFF
TRBV6-2/TRBV6-3,TRBJ2-1,.,15,.,TGTGCCAGCAGTTCCCGACAGCCCTCCTACAATGAGCAGTTCTTC,CASSSRQPSYNEQFF
TRBV9,TRBJ2-5,many,15,.,TGTGCCAGCAGCGTCGTCGGAGGGGGACAAGAGACCCAGTACTTC,CASSVVGGGQETQYF
TRBV29-1,TRBJ1-1,few,14,.,TGCAGCGCCCCCGAGTCGGGGGCAGACACTGAAGCTTTCTTT,CSAPESGADTEAFF
TRBV11-2,TRBJ2-7,few,18,TRBD2,TGTGCCAGCAGCTTAGTTCCGGGACTAGCGGGAGTCGGCCACGAGCAGTACTTC,CASSLVPGLAGVGHEQYF
TRBV2,TRBJ2-1,.,14,.,TGTGCCAGCAGGACAGGAGTCTCCTACAATGAGCAGTTCTTC,CASRTGVSYNEQFF
TRBV7-8,TRBJ2-5,few,11,.,TGTGCCGGCAGCCCGGGGGAGACCCAGTACTTC,CAGSPGETQYF
TRBV20-1,TRBJ2-7,many,14,.,TGCAGTGCTGCCCGGGCCTCAGCGGGCTACGAGCAGTACTTC,CSAARASAGYEQYF
TRBV6-2/TRBV6-3,TRBJ1-5,.,14,.,TGTGCCAGCAGTTGGAGGGCCAGCGGACAGCCCCAGCATTTT,CASSWRASGQPQHF
TRBV14,TRBJ2-7,.,20,.,TGTGCCAGCAGCCAAGAAAGTGCGAGTGGGATGGGTCGAGGATTCTACGAGCAGTACTTC,CASSQESASGMGRGFYEQYF
TRBV9,TRBJ2-3,few,12,.,TGTGCCAGCAGCAGATACAGGGATACGCAGTATTTT,CASSRYRDTQYF
TRBV12-3/TRBV12-4,TRBJ2-3,.,17,.,TGTGCCAGCAGTCTCGGCTCGGGGGTCTCTAGCACAGATACGCAGTATTTT,CASSLGSGVSSTDTQYF
TRBV20-1,TRBJ2-7,.,13,.,TGCAGTGCCCTAACCCTGGGAACCTACGAGCAGTACTTC,CSALTLGTYEQYF
TRBV30,TRBJ1-1,many,15,.,TGTGCCTGGAGTGTACGACAGATAATGAACACTGAAGCTTTCTTT,CAWSVRQIMNTEAFF
TRBV29-1,TRBJ2-2,.,14,.,TGCAGCGTTGTGGTCGGGAGCGGAGCCGGGGAGCTGTTTTTT,CSVVVGSGAGELFF
TRBV7-9,TRBJ2-7,few,17,TRBD1,TGTGCCAGCAGCTTATTAGGTATGGGACAGGGGGTCAACGAGCAGTACTTC,CASSLLGMGQGVNEQYF
TRBV6-5,TRBJ2-5,many,15,.,TGTGCCAGCAGTTCAACCGGGACGAATCGAGAGACCCAGTACTTC,CASSSTGTNRETQYF
TRBV7-2,TRBJ2-2,many,15,.,TGTGCCAGCAGCTACCAAACAGGGAACACCGGGGAGCTGTTTTTT,CASSYQTGNTGELFF
TRBV3-1,TRBJ2-7,few,14,TRBD1,TGTGCCAGCAGCGGGACAGGGAATTTCTACGAGCAGTACTTC,CASSGTGNFYEQYF
TRBV30,TRBJ1-4,.,12,.,TGTGCCTGGAGTCCGCAGGGGCAAAAACTGTTTTTT,CAWSPQGQKLFF
TRBV28,TRBJ2-7,.,13,.,TGTGCCAGCATCGAGAGCGGAACCTACGAGCAGTACTTC,CASIESGTYEQYF
TRBV12-3/TRBV12-4,TRBJ2-6,.,16,TRBD2,TGTGCCAGCAGTACATTAGCGGGAGCTGGGGCCAACGTCCTGACTTTC,CASSTLAGAGANVLTF
TRBV3-1,TRBJ2-1,few,14,.,TGTGCCAGCAGCCATACGGCTAGCGCTGATGAGCAGTTCTTC,CASSHTASADEQFF
TRBV5-5,TRBJ2-1,many,14,.,TGTGCCAGCAGGGTAGACCGCTCCAACAATGAGCAGTTCTTC,CASRVDRSNNEQFF
TRBV4-3,TRBJ1-5,.,14,.,TGCGCCAGCAGCCAAGAGGCGGAGGGTCAGCCCCAGCATTTT,CASSQEAEGQPQHF
TRBV12-3/TRBV12-4,TRBJ1-5,few,14,.,TGTGCCAGCAGTTTTACGGACAGCAATCAGCCCCAGCATTTT,CASSFTDSNQPQHF
TRBV18,TRBJ2-7,few,16,TRBD2,TGTGCCAGCTCCCCGGGGGCACTAGCGGGAGTGGGCGAGCAGTACTTC,CASSPGALAGVGEQYF
TRBV3-1,TRBJ2-7,.,15,TRBD1,TGTGCCAGCAGCAAGGGACAGGGAGGCTCCTACGAGCAGTACTTC,CASSKGQGGSYEQYF
TRBV7-2,TRBJ2-7,many,12,.,TGTGCCAGCAGCTCCAGGGGTTACGAGCAGTACTTC,CASSSRGYEQYF
TRBV5-1,TRBJ1-1,few,16,.,TGCGCCAGCAGCTTGGCGTCAAGGTTGACGAACACTGAAGCTTTCTTT,CASSLASRLTNTEAFF
TRBV20-1,TRBJ2-7,few,14,.,TGCAGTGCGGCAAGGGTAGCGGCTTCCTACGAGCAGTACTTC,CSAARVAASYEQYF
TRBV6-1,TRBJ2-2,few,16,.,TGTGCCAGCCCTATGGGCAGAGACATGAACACCGGGGAGCTGTTTTTT,CASPMGRDMNTGELFF
TRBV12-3/TRBV12-4,TRBJ1-3,few,13,.,TGTGCCAGCCCAAGGCCCCGCGGAAACACCATATATTTT,CASPRPRGNTIYF
TRBV6-1,TRBJ2-3,few,15,.,TGTGCCAGCAGTGAATATAACAGGGCCACAGATACGCAGTATTTT,CASSEYNRATDTQYF
TRBV6-2/TRBV6-3,TRBJ1-1,few,16,.,TGTGCCAGCAGTTATCGGACCCCAGGGTATGACACTGAAGCTTTCTTT,CASSYRTPGYDTEAFF
TRBV29-1,TRBJ2-7,.,17,.,TGCAGCGTTGACACCAGGGAGGACAGTCGCCCAACTTACGAGCAGTACTTC,CSVDTREDSRPTYEQYF
TRBV5-1,TRBJ2-1,.,16,TRBD1,TGCGCCAGCAGCGCCGCCGGGACAGGGGGCTTCAATGAGCAGTTCTTC,CASSAAGTGGFNEQFF
TRBV6-1,TRBJ1-1,many,16,.,TGTGCCAGCAGGTTGGACGGATATAAATTGGGGACTGAAGCTTTCTTT,CASRLDGYKLGTEAFF
TRBV5-1,TRBJ2-7,.,14,TRBD2,TGCGCCAGCAGCCTAGGGACTAGTTCGGACGAGCAGTACTTC,CASSLGTSSDEQYF